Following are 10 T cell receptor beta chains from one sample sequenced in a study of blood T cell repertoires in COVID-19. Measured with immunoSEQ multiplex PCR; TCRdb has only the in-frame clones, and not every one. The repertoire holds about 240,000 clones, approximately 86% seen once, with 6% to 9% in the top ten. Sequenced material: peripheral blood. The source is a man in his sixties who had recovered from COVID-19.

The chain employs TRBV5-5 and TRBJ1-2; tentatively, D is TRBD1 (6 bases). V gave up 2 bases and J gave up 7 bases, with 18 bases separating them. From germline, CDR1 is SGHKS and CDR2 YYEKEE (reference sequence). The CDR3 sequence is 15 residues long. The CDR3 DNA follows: TGTGCCAGCAGCTTCGGACAGCCGGGCTTGGGTGGCTACACCTTC. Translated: CASSFGQPGLGGYTF.

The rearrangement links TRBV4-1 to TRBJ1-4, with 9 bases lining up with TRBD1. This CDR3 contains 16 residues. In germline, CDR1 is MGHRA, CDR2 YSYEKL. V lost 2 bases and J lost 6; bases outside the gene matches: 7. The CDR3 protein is CASSQPYRGRDEKLFF. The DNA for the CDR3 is TGCGCCAGCAGCCAACCATACAGGGGGCGGGATGAAAAACTGTTTTTT.

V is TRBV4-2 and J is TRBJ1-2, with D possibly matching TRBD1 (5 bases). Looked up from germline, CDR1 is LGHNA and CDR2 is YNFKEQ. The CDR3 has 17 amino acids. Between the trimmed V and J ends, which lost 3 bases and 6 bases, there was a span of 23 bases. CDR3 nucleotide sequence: TGTGCCAGCAGCCAGACGGCAGCAAGCGCAGGGCGAAATGGCTACACCTTC. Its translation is CASSQTAASAGRNGYTF.

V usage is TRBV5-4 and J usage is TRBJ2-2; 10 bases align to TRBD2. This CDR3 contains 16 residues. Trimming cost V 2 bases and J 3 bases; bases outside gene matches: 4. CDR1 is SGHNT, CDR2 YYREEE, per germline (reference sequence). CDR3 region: CASSFLAGEHTGELFF. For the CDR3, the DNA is TGTGCCAGCAGCTTCCTAGCGGGGGAACACACCGGGGAGCTGTTTTTT.

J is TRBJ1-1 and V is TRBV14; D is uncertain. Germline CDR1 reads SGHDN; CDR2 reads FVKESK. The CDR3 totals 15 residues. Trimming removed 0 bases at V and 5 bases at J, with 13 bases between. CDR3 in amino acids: CASSQDDAVWTEAFF. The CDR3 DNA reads TGTGCCAGCAGCCAAGACGATGCAGTCTGGACTGAAGCTTTCTTT.

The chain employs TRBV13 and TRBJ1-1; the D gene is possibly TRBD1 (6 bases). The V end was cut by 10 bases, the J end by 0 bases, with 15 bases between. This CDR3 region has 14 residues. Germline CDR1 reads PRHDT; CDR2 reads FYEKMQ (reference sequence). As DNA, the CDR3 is TGTGCCACCAGAGGTGGACAGATGAACACTGAAGCTTTCTTT. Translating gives CATRGGQMNTEAFF.

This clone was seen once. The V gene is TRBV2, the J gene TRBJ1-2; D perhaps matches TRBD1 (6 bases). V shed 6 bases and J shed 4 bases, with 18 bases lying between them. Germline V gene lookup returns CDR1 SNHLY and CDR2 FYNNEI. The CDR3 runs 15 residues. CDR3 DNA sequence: TGTGCCAGCAGCGGAACGACAGGCTGGATCTATGGCTACACCTTC. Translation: CASSGTTGWIYGYTF.

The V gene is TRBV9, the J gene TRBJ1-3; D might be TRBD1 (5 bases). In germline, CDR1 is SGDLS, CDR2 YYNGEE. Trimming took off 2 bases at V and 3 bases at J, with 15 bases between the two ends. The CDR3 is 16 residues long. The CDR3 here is CASSVGSSGFGNTIYF. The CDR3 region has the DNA TGTGCCAGCAGCGTCGGGTCGTCAGGGTTTGGAAACACCATATATTTT.

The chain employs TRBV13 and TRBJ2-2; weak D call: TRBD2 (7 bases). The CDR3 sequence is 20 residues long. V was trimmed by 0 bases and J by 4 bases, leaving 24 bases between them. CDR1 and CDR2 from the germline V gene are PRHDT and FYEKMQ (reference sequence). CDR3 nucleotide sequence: TGTGCCAGCAGCTTAGGCCTACAATTTGCGGGGGCCGGCGGCACCGGGGAGCTGTTTTTT. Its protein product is CASSLGLQFAGAGGTGELFF.

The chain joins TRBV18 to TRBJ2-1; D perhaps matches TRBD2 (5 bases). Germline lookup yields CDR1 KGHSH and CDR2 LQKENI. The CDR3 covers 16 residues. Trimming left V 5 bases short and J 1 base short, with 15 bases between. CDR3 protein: CASSYRNTGSYNEQFF. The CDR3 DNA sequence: TGTGCCAGCTCATACCGTAATACGGGATCCTACAATGAGCAGTTCTTC.